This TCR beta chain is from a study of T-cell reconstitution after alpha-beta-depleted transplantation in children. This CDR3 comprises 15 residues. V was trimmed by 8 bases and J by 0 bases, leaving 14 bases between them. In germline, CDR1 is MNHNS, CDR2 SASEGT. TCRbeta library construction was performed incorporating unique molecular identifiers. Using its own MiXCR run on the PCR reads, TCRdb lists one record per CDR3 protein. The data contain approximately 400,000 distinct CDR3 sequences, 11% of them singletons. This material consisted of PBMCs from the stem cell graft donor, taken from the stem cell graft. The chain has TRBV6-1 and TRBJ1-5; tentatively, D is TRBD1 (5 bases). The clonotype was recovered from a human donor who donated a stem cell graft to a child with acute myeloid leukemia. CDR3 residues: CASGLSDSSNQPQHF. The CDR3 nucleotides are TGTGCCAGCGGCCTTAGCGACAGTAGCAATCAGCCCCAGCATTTT.